This passage covers 29 T cell receptor beta chains from one sample sequenced in a study of blood T cell repertoires in COVID-19. Clones were sequenced by immunoSEQ multiplex PCR, and TCRdb holds only the in-frame ones, with some missing. This sample has just over 300,000 clones, with roughly 89% found just once. Input material: peripheral blood. These receptors originate from a woman in her twenties or thirties with COVID-19, enrolled during active disease.

The chain carries TRBV25-1 and TRBJ1-1; TRBD1 is a possible D gene (5 bases). Germline assignment: CDR1 MGHDK and CDR2 SYGVNS. CDR3 length: 16 residues. Deletions cut 1 base from V and 4 bases from J, with 16 bases between. The CDR3 DNA is TGTGCCAGCAGTGAATTACGGGGGAGAGGAACCACTGAAGCTTTCTTT. Translating it yields CASSELRGRGTTEAFF.

The J gene is TRBJ1-1, the V gene TRBV28; weak D call: TRBD1 (6 bases). V was cut by 5 bases and J by 11 bases, with 21 bases left in between. The CDR3 loop spans 14 amino acids. Germline values: CDR1 MDHEN, CDR2 SYDVKM. The CDR3 coding sequence is TGTGCCAGCAGTCCCCCCGGGACAAACCCTGTTGCTTTCTTT. Translated, it gives CASSPPGTNPVAFF.

This chain uses TRBV27 with TRBJ2-1, with 9 bases matching TRBD2. Looked up from germline, CDR1 is MNHEY and CDR2 is SMNVEV (reference sequence). V gave up 2 bases and J gave up 9 bases; unmatched junction bases: 8. There are 15 residues in the CDR3. CDR3 in DNA: TGTGCCAGCAGTTTAAGGCTAGCGGGGATCAGTGAGCAGTTCTTC. Residues: CASSLRLAGISEQFF.

The rearrangement links TRBV5-1 to TRBJ1-1, with D possibly being TRBD1 (6 bases). In germline, CDR1 is SGHRS, CDR2 YFSETQ. V was pared by 4 bases and J by 0 bases, with 10 bases between. CDR3 length: 14 residues. Here the CDR3 reads CASSPRDMNTEAFF. The CDR3 region has the DNA TGCGCCAGCAGCCCAAGGGACATGAACACTGAAGCTTTCTTT. Filled out from reference TRBV5-1 and TRBJ1-1, the complete variable domain reads KAGVTQTPRYLIKTRGQQVTLSCSPISGHRSVSWYQQTPGQGLQFLFEYFSETQRNKGNFPGRFSGRQFSNSRSEMNVSTLELGDSALYLCASSPRDMNTEAFFGQGTRLTVV.

CDR3 amino acids: CASSLGQEYSPLHF. The CDR3 DNA is TGCGCCAGCAGCTTGGGACAGGAGTATTCACCCCTCCACTTT. The V and J genes are TRBV5-1 and TRBJ1-6; perhaps TRBD1 as D (6 bases). The CDR3 extends over 14 amino acids. CDR1 SGHRS and CDR2 YFSETQ come from the germline V gene. V was pared by 0 bases and J by 8 bases, with 9 bases between. Looking up the rest from reference TRBV5-1 and TRBJ1-6 gives the full variable domain: KAGVTQTPRYLIKTRGQQVTLSCSPISGHRSVSWYQQTPGQGLQFLFEYFSETQRNKGNFPGRFSGRQFSNSRSEMNVSTLELGDSALYLCASSLGQEYSPLHFGNGTRLTVT.

This chain joins TRBV6-5 and TRBJ1-2; a possible D gene is TRBD1 (6 bases). This CDR3 spans 14 amino acids. Germline assignment: CDR1 MNHEY and CDR2 SVGAGI. Trimming took 4 bases from V and 0 from J, leaving 9 bases between them. CDR3 sequence reads: CASSSQGANYGYTF. CDR3 coding DNA: TGTGCCAGCAGTTCACAGGGAGCTAACTATGGCTACACCTTC.

J is TRBJ1-1 and V is TRBV27, with D perhaps TRBD1 (6 bases). Trimming shortened V by 3 bases and J by 1 base, and 15 bases separated the two germline ends. Germline loops: CDR1 MNHEY, CDR2 SMNVEV (reference sequence). The CDR3 covers 16 residues. The CDR3 here is CASSLGRGKRNTEAFF. The CDR3 region has the DNA TGTGCCAGCAGTTTGGGCAGGGGCAAGCGGAACACTGAAGCTTTCTTT.

This chain connects TRBV15 to TRBJ1-4; 8 bases line up with TRBD1. The V gene's germline CDR1 is LNHNV and CDR2 YYDKDF (reference sequence). V lost 3 bases to trimming and J lost 8 bases; unmatched junction nucleotides: 8. The CDR3 spans 15 residues. CDR3 residues: CATSRLDRVEEKLFF. CDR3 sequence (DNA): TGTGCCACCAGCAGGTTGGACAGGGTTGAGGAAAAACTGTTTTTT.

The rearrangement links TRBV27 to TRBJ1-1; possibly TRBD1 for D (5 bases). The ends were cut back, 2 bases at V and 1 base at J, with 5 bases in the middle. The CDR3 totals 13 residues. CDR1 and CDR2 from the germline V gene are MNHEY and SMNVEV (reference sequence). Written as DNA, the CDR3 is TGTGCCAGCAGTTTAAGGGGGAACACTGAAGCTTTCTTT. Its translation is CASSLRGNTEAFF.

The rearrangement links TRBV6-5 to TRBJ1-3; D uncertain. V was trimmed by 1 base and J by 3 bases, leaving 13 bases between them. Germline CDR1 is MNHEY and CDR2 is SVGAGI. The CDR3 covers 16 residues. The CDR3: CASSYWPSRIGNTIYF. CDR3 DNA sequence: TGTGCCAGCAGTTACTGGCCCAGCAGGATTGGAAACACCATATATTTT.

The rearrangement joins TRBV6-4 to TRBJ2-3; 10 nucleotides line up with TRBD2. J was trimmed by 0 bases and V by 5 bases; bases with no gene match: 2. The CDR3 is made up of 15 amino acids. Germline CDR1 reads MRHNA; CDR2 reads SNTAGT. The CDR3 DNA sequence: TGTGCCAGCAGTCATAGCGGGGGGAGCACAGATACGCAGTATTTT. This encodes CASSHSGGSTDTQYF.

V gene TRBV7-9 combines with J gene TRBJ1-2, with TRBD1 matching 7 bases. This CDR3 contains 15 residues. CDR1 is SEHNR and CDR2 is FQNEAQ in the germline V gene (reference sequence). Losses at the gene ends were 3 bases for V and 4 bases for J; bases not matched to a gene: 8. The CDR3 reads CASSFEGAPGYGYTF. The CDR3, as DNA: TGTGCCAGCAGCTTTGAGGGGGCGCCCGGCTATGGCTACACCTTC.

The V and J genes are TRBV6-2 or TRBV6-3 and TRBJ2-2; 8 bases line up with TRBD2. The ends lost 3 bases at V and 7 bases at J; junction bases unmatched: 7. The CDR3 spans 15 residues. In germline, CDR1 is MNHEY, CDR2 SVGEGT. The CDR3 sequence: CASSYVSGAGGELFF. The DNA of the CDR3 is TGTGCCAGCAGTTATGTTAGCGGGGCCGGCGGGGAGCTGTTTTTT.

V usage is TRBV5-6 and J usage is TRBJ2-7, with 7 bases identical to TRBD1. The J segment lost 2 bases and the V segment lost 0 bases, leaving 2 bases of the junction unmatched. Germline CDR1 and CDR2: SGHDT and YYEEEE. The CDR3 is made up of 14 amino acids. The CDR3 DNA sequence: TGTGCCAGCAGCTTGGGACAGGGCCCCTACGAGCAGTACGTC. Amino acids: CASSLGQGPYEQYV.

This clone was detected only once. This rearrangement joins TRBV18 to TRBJ1-2, with 7 nucleotides matching TRBD1. The CDR3 loop spans 15 amino acids. With 6 bases clipped from V and 6 bases from J, the junction kept 13 bases outside the gene matches. Germline assignment: CDR1 KGHSH and CDR2 LQKENI. DNA for the CDR3: TGTGCCAGCTCCGTAAGACAGGGAGGTATTGATGGCTACACCTTC. This gives the protein CASSVRQGGIDGYTF.

This chain joins TRBV10-3 and TRBJ1-1; 10 positions match TRBD1. Germline CDR1 reads ENHRY; CDR2 reads SYGVKD. J gave up 6 bases and V 4 bases, and 8 bases lay outside the gene matches. This CDR3 spans 15 amino acids. The DNA of the CDR3 is TGTGCCATCAGTGGCAGGGACAGGGGAGGTCCTGAAGCTTTCTTT. This sequence encodes CAISGRDRGGPEAFF.

The V gene is TRBV30, the J gene TRBJ2-2; a possible D gene is TRBD1 (6 bases). CDR3 length: 15 residues. Trimming pared 2 bases from V and 5 bases from J, leaving 15 bases between. CDR1 and CDR2 from the germline V gene are GTSNPN and SVGIG (reference sequence). The CDR3 reads CAWSHPEQGTGELFF. The DNA for the CDR3 is TGTGCCTGGAGTCATCCTGAACAGGGAACCGGGGAGCTGTTTTTT.

The genes are TRBV5-1 and TRBJ2-2; tentative D call: TRBD1 (5 bases). Germline assignment: CDR1 SGHRS and CDR2 YFSETQ. V lost 5 bases and J lost 2, with 10 bases in between. This CDR3 comprises 14 residues. CDR3 in amino acids: CASRGQINTGELFF. DNA for the CDR3: TGCGCCAGCAGGGGGCAGATTAACACCGGGGAGCTGTTTTTT. The full variable domain, with the rest looked up from reference TRBV5-1 and TRBJ2-2, is KAGVTQTPRYLIKTRGQQVTLSCSPISGHRSVSWYQQTPGQGLQFLFEYFSETQRNKGNFPGRFSGRQFSNSRSEMNVSTLELGDSALYLCASRGQINTGELFFGEGSRLTVL.

The chain combines TRBV21-1 with TRBJ1-6; TRBD1 reflects the table's D call only, with no check against the DNA. TRBV21-1 is classified as a pseudogene. The CDR3 loop spans 16 amino acids. CDR3 amino acids: CASSKYRGGAFSPLHF. DNA for the CDR3: TGTGCCAGCAGCAAATATAGAGGGGGCGCTTTTTCACCCCTCCACTTT.

V is TRBV5-4 and J is TRBJ1-1; unclear D gene. CDR1 is SGHNT and CDR2 is YYREEE in the germline V gene (reference sequence). V was clipped by 6 bases and J by 0 bases, with 15 bases between them. The CDR3 extends over 15 amino acids. DNA of the CDR3: TGTGCCAGCACGACTCAAGGCGGGGTGAACACTGAAGCTTTCTTT. Amino acids: CASTTQGGVNTEAFF.

This clone was counted once. The junction departs from germline at one end; a sequencing error may be responsible. The V call is TRBV12-3 or TRBV12-4, the J call TRBJ1-2; D perhaps matches TRBD1 (5 bases). The CDR3 is 12 amino acids. For the CDR3, the DNA is TGTGCCAGCAGTTACAGGAGCTATGGCTGCACCTTC. Translated: CASSYRSYGCTF.

CDR3 nucleotide sequence: TGTGCCAGTAGTGTTACCGGGGGGCAGCCCCAGCATTTT. Its protein is CASSVTGGQPQHF. The rearrangement joins TRBV19 to TRBJ1-5; tentatively, D is TRBD1 (5 bases). Germline V lookup: CDR1 LNHDA, CDR2 SQIVND (reference sequence). Trimming removed 5 bases at V and 7 bases at J, with 12 bases between. The CDR3 is made up of 13 amino acids.

The chain joins TRBV15 to TRBJ1-1, with no clear D. Trimming cost V 2 bases and J 0 bases, with 13 bases left between them. The CDR3 runs 16 residues. From germline, CDR1 is LNHNV and CDR2 YYDKDF (reference sequence). DNA of the CDR3: TGTGCCACCAGCAGACTAACGGGTTTCATGAACACTGAAGCTTTCTTT. Its translation is CATSRLTGFMNTEAFF.

This chain links TRBV7-9 with TRBJ1-3, with 11 nucleotides matching TRBD1. The CDR3 contains 18 residues. V lost 0 bases and J lost 0; bases outside the gene matches: 4. Germline CDR1 SEHNR, CDR2 FQNEAQ (reference sequence). CDR3: CASSLAGTGGTSGNTIYF. The CDR3 DNA sequence: TGTGCCAGCAGCTTAGCGGGGACAGGGGGTACCTCTGGAAACACCATATATTTT. The whole variable domain, filled in from reference TRBV7-9 and TRBJ1-3, reads DTGVSQNPRHKITKRGQNVTFRCDPISEHNRLYWYRQTLGQGPEFLTYFQNEAQLEKSRLLSDRFSAERPKGSFSTLEIQRTEQGDSAMYLCASSLAGTGGTSGNTIYFGEGSWLTVV.

The V and J genes are TRBV6-2 or TRBV6-3 and TRBJ2-5, with 10 bases aligning to TRBD2. With 5 bases clipped from V and 5 bases from J, the junction kept 5 bases outside the gene matches. This CDR3 has 14 amino acids. The germline gives CDR1 MNHEY, CDR2 SVGEGT. CDR3 coding DNA: TGTGCCAGCAGTCCGGGACTAGCGTCTGAGACCCAGTACTTC. It translates to CASSPGLASETQYF.

This chain uses TRBV7-2 with TRBJ2-5, with TRBD2 matching 12 bases. The CDR3 sequence is 16 residues long. The germline V gene encodes CDR1 SGHTA and CDR2 FQGNSA. The ends lost 5 bases at V and 2 bases at J; junction bases unmatched: 6. This chain's CDR3 is CASSLASGGGQETQYF. CDR3 in DNA: TGTGCCAGCAGCCTGGCTAGCGGGGGGGGGCAAGAGACCCAGTACTTC.

The chain recombines TRBV15 with TRBJ1-3, with D maybe TRBD1 (5 bases). Trimming cost V 3 bases and J 4 bases, with 19 bases left between them. CDR1 is LNHNV and CDR2 is YYDKDF in the germline V gene (reference sequence). This CDR3 has 17 amino acids. Written as DNA, the CDR3 is TGTGCCACCAGCAGGGCGACCTTTGGGGCGCTGGGAAACACCATATATTTT. It yields the protein CATSRATFGALGNTIYF.

The rearrangement uses TRBV15 and TRBJ2-1, with no clear D. Germline lookup yields CDR1 LNHNV and CDR2 YYDKDF (reference sequence). CDR3 length equals 13 residues. Trimming shortened V by 1 base and J by 12 bases, and 13 bases separated the two germline ends. CDR3 in amino acids: CATSRASSRRQFF. In DNA form, the CDR3 reads TGTGCCACCAGCAGAGCCAGCTCACGGAGGCAGTTCTTC.

This chain links TRBV27 with TRBJ2-5; TRBD2 matches at 15 bases. The CDR3 length is 17 residues. The V gene end was trimmed by 5 bases and the J gene end by 5 bases; junction bases not matched to a gene: 9. Germline-derived CDR1 and CDR2 are MNHEY and SMNVEV (reference sequence). CDR3 in DNA: TGTGCCAGCAGTCACCGGACTAGCGGGGGGGCCGGGGAGACCCAGTACTTC. Residues: CASSHRTSGGAGETQYF.